This TCR beta chain was profiled in a study of beta chain features in type 1 diabetes. The overall study: The samples had around 100 million sorted cells examined in all.

Since all of the isolated RNA was reverse transcribed, expressed TCRB transcripts were what got sequenced. Produced via immunoSEQ multiplex PCR; TCRdb's table is partial and in-frame only. The data show about 220,000 clones, approximately 11% seen once. Whole-study findings and limits: PCR could preferentially amplify shorter templates, alike in patients and controls.

This clone was picked up a small number of times. The antigen is undetermined. The CDR3 contains 15 residues. CDR1 is MNHEY, CDR2 SVGAGI, per germline. The chain carries TRBV6-5 and TRBJ2-5; TRBD1 aligns across 9 bases. The DNA end is a closer match to TRBJ2-7, so the J assignment may be wrong. This TCR was sampled from a man aged 18 to 30 in good health. Sequencing input: central memory CD4+ T cells from blood. This CDR3 is CASNERSGTGNEQYF. The DNA of the CDR3 is TGTGCCAGCAACGAACGTTCCGGGACAGGGAACGAGCAGTACTTC.